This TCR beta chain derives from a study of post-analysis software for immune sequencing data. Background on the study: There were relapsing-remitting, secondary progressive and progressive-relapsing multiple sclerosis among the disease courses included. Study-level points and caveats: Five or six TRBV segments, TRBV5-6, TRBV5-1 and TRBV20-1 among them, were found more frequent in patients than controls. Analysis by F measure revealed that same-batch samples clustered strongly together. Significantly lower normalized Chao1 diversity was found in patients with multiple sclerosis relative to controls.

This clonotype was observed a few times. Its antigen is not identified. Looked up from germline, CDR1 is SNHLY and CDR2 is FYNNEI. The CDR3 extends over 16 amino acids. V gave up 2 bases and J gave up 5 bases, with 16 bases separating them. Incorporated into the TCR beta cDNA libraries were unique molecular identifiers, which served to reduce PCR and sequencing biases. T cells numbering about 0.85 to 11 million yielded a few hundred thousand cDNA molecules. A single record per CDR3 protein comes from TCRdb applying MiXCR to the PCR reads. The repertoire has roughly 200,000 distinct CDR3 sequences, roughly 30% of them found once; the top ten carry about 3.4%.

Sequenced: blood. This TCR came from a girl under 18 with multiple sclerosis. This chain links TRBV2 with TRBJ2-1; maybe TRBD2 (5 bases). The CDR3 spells CASSEIRGEGHNEQFF. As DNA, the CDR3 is TGTGCCAGCAGTGAAATTCGGGGTGAAGGTCACAATGAGCAGTTCTTC.